The entry below gives a single T cell receptor (beta chain) sequence along with its context. The specificity of this receptor is unknown. Base-call qualities are not available, and no considerably larger clone is one nucleotide away. The record originates from a study of Ad26.COV2.S vaccination and SARS-CoV-2 variants (dated by TCRdb to the early 2020s). In terms of the full investigation: Vaccine-arm donors were drawn from COV1001, a multicentre, randomized, double-blind, placebo-controlled phase I-IIa trial of Ad26.COV2.S in healthy adults. Ad26.COV2.S was given intramuscularly at 5x10^10 or 1x10^11 viral particles, as a single shot or as two shots 56 days apart. A total of around 32 samples were included in the TCR-sequenced set, comprising around 19 Ad26.COV2.S vaccine recipients, 5 placebo recipients and 8 SARS-CoV-2 convalescent individuals. Sequencing of the TCRbeta repertoire served to evaluate the specificity and breadth of SARS-CoV-2-reactive T cell receptors following Ad26.COV2.S vaccination. Investigators did not know the trial group allocation while performing experiments and assessing outcomes. Trial participants were randomized into five groups of five, in which low-dose or high-dose Ad26.COV2.S was given once or twice, or placebo was given on both occasions. Here is what the overall study found, with its caveats: According to the authors, total T cell responses may have been underestimated by the TCR breadth and depth analyses. Substantial breadth of spike-specific CD8+ and CD4+ T cell responses was reported after vaccination. Vaccine and placebo recipients had similar non-spike TCR breadth, a finding consistent with the vaccine containing only spike. The study was not powered for comparison of responses between vaccine doses or regimens. Compared with placebo recipients, Ad26.COV2.S recipients showed higher spike-specific TCR breadth (P = 0.0014).

The treatment or condition label corresponds to: around 19 received Ad26.COV2.S at low or high dose, single or two shots; about 5 received placebo; per-sample allocation not given. Repertoires of vaccine and placebo recipients were sequenced from samples collected on day 63 after the first injection. In Cohort 1b, 25 or so adults aged 18-55 years were enrolled at a single site in Boston, USA, between 29 July and 7 August 2020. As a vaccine, Ad26.COV2.S was a replication-incompetent adenovirus type 26 vector that expressed a prefusion-stabilized SARS-CoV-2 spike protein derived from the original Wuhan strain. V lost 0 bases and J lost 5 bases, and the count of bases not matched to a germline gene is 12. The germline V gene (reference sequence) yields GTSNPN for CDR1 and SVGIG for CDR2. There are 17 amino acids in the CDR3, from cysteine to phenylalanine inclusive. Only CDR3 DNA is held: 51 bases, read in frame from base 1.

TCRbeta CDR3 regions were sequenced with the immunoSEQ Assay. After extraction, genomic DNA underwent amplification by bias-controlled multiplex PCR, followed by high-throughput sequencing. In the paper's pipeline: To quantify the absolute abundance of every unique TCRbeta CDR3 region, sequences were collapsed and filtered. T cell fraction was estimated by normalizing TCRbeta template counts to usable DNA, which was measured by amplifying reference genes present in all nucleated cells. Repertoire TCRs were annotated as SARS-CoV-2-specific when V gene, CDR3 amino acid sequence and J gene were exactly matched to a known reactive TCR set. MIRA supplied the reference SARS-CoV-2 TCR set, which was filtered for enrichment in COVID-19-positive ImmuneCODE repertoires so that public or cross-reactive TCRs were removed. Using the MIRA antigens, annotated TCRs were further analysed by specific ORF or by position within an ORF. Breadth was defined as the number of annotated unique rearrangements divided by the total number of unique productive rearrangements, and depth was defined as the summed frequency of the annotated unique rearrangements. TCR breadth was compared between groups using two-sided Wilcoxon rank-sum tests. TCRdb stores this immuneACCESS table with in-frame sequences only. Part of the clones is absent; in the studies checked, under half of the shortfall reflects unresolved V genes, and no reason is known for the rest. V and J calls and clone size come straight from that table; D and trimming were deduced from the DNA. The sample data list 500,000 or so clones, and around 88% of these were observed just once. The ten largest clones represent 13% of the sample.

This chain joins TRBV30 to TRBJ1-5; TRBD1 lines up with 8 middle nucleotides. The sequence was obtained from a person between 18 and 65 years old who received the Ad26.COV2.S COVID-19 vaccine or a placebo. The sample consisted of peripheral blood, taken in a trial of Ad26.COV2.S vaccine versus placebo. This receptor carries the CDR3 CAWSVRIGTGTDQPQHF. In nucleotide form, the sequence is TGTGCCTGGAGTGTACGCATCGGGACAGGCACTGATCAGCCCCAGCATTTT.